The T cell receptor (beta chain) described here comes from a study of blood T cell repertoires in COVID-19. For the study at large: Researchers got acute and convalescent COVID-19 samples from the United States, Italy and Spain.

The CDR3 length is 15 residues. CDR1 is MDHEN, CDR2 SYDVKM, per germline. V lost 6 bases to trimming and J lost 1 base; unmatched junction nucleotides: 7. The protocol was immunoSEQ multiplex PCR, while the TCRdb copy is restricted to in-frame clones and leaves out a portion. The profile shows 200,000 or so clones, 85% to 90% of them singletons. The chain combines TRBV28 with TRBJ2-3, with 7 bases matching TRBD1. The sequence was collected from a man older than 75 with acute or convalescent COVID-19. The sample consisted of peripheral blood. CDR3 coding DNA: TGTGCCAGCAGCCCGGACACAGGGGGCACAGATACGCAGTATTTT. Protein product: CASSPDTGGTDTQYF.